Presented here are 20 T cell receptor beta chains from one specimen sequenced in a study of T cell responses to AZD1222 COVID-19 vaccine (dated by TCRdb to the early 2020s). To prepare the library, the immunoSEQ multiplex PCR assay was applied. This immuneACCESS table, as held by TCRdb, lists in-frame sequences with V and J called but not all clones. Of the missing ones, under half trace to an unresolved V gene in checked studies; the others have no known cause. Counted in this sample were about 110,000 clones; about 90% of them appeared once. The top ten clones comprise approximately 4% of the sample. The time point label on this specimen signifies: baseline before first vaccination. The starting material was peripheral blood, obtained on day 0 of AZD1222 vaccination. Every receptor here comes from an adult in good health.

This chain links TRBV5-4 with TRBJ1-2; 11 bases are shared with TRBD1. From germline, CDR1 is SGHNT and CDR2 YYREEE (reference sequence). J gave up 8 bases and V 4 bases, and 4 bases lay outside the gene matches. The CDR3 runs 13 residues. DNA of the CDR3: TGTGCCAGCAGCCTGGGACAGGGGGTGGGCTACACCTTC. Translated: CASSLGQGVGYTF.

For the CDR3, the DNA is TGTGCCAGCTCACCGGCGCAGGGGAATGCCCAGTACTTC. This sequence encodes CASSPAQGNAQYF. The chain links TRBV18 to TRBJ2-5; the D gene is possibly TRBD1 (6 bases). Trimming took off 3 bases at V and 9 bases at J, with 14 bases between the two ends. Germline CDR1 and CDR2: KGHSH and LQKENI. CDR3 length: 13 residues.

J is TRBJ2-1 and V is TRBV6-5; D gene unclear. Germline CDR1 reads MNHEY; CDR2 reads SVGAGI. V lost 7 bases and J lost 2, with 9 bases in between. The CDR3 loop spans 13 amino acids. CDR3 residues: CASTTDTYNEQFF. CDR3 DNA sequence: TGTGCCAGCACGACGGATACCTACAATGAGCAGTTCTTC.

The CDR3 is CATGTGNSPLHF. CDR3 DNA: TGTGCTACAGGCACGGGGAATTCACCCCTCCACTTT. The chain carries TRBV7-2 and TRBJ1-6; a possible D gene is TRBD1 (5 bases). CDR1 and CDR2 (germline): SGHTA, FQGNSA. CDR3 size: 12 residues.

The DNA of the CDR3 is TGTGCCAGCAGCTTAGGTTCTAGCGGGGCTAGCACAGATACGCAGTATTTT. Translating gives CASSLGSSGASTDTQYF. The rearrangement joins TRBV7-6 to TRBJ2-3; TRBD2 matches 9 bases. CDR1 is SGHVS and CDR2 is FNYEAQ in the germline V gene. The CDR3 contains 17 residues. V shed 1 base, J shed 0 bases, and the junction held 5 bases outside the gene matches.

The V call is TRBV6-5, the J call TRBJ1-3; D remains unclear. The CDR3 loop spans 14 amino acids. V lost 8 bases and J 0 bases, leaving 11 bases between the germline ends. Germline CDR1 and CDR2: MNHEY and SVGAGI. CDR3: CASAPGYSGNTIYF. CDR3 coding DNA: TGTGCCAGCGCCCCGGGTTACTCTGGAAACACCATATATTTT.

The chain couples TRBV19 to TRBJ2-6, with D possibly being TRBD1 (5 bases). V shed 8 bases and J shed 1 base, with 18 bases lying between them. This CDR3 comprises 17 residues. Germline CDR1 LNHDA, CDR2 SQIVND (reference sequence). This CDR3 reads CASLSQGFSSGANVLTF. CDR3 nucleotide sequence: TGTGCCAGTCTTTCCCAGGGATTTAGTTCTGGGGCCAACGTCCTGACTTTC.

This clone turned up a few times. The V gene is TRBV29-1, the J gene TRBJ1-2, with TRBD1 as a possible D gene (6 bases). This CDR3 has 12 amino acids. Looked up from germline, CDR1 is SQVTM and CDR2 is ANQGSEA. V gave up 4 bases and J gave up 7 bases, with 13 bases separating them. The CDR3 sequence: CSVAGGEGGYTF. The CDR3 bases are TGCAGCGTTGCCGGGGGCGAGGGTGGCTACACCTTC.

The J gene is TRBJ2-1, the V gene TRBV5-1, with 9 nucleotides matching TRBD2. V shed 2 bases and J 1 base; nucleotides not matched to a gene: 4. The CDR3 extends over 16 amino acids. Germline CDR1 is SGHRS and CDR2 is YFSETQ. CDR3 sequence (DNA): TGCGCCAGCAGCTTTGGTAGCGGGGGTTCCTACAATGAGCAGTTCTTC. It is translated as CASSFGSGGSYNEQFF. Complete variable domain (other parts from reference TRBV5-1 and TRBJ2-1): KAGVTQTPRYLIKTRGQQVTLSCSPISGHRSVSWYQQTPGQGLQFLFEYFSETQRNKGNFPGRFSGRQFSNSRSEMNVSTLELGDSALYLCASSFGSGGSYNEQFFGPGTRLTVL.

This clone appeared a single time. V gene TRBV4-1 combines with J gene TRBJ2-2; D call uncertain. The CDR3 has 11 amino acids. Germline CDR1 and CDR2: MGHRA and YSYEKL. V was trimmed by 8 bases and J by 4 bases, leaving 5 bases between them. In DNA, the CDR3 is TGCGCCAGCCGGAGCACCGGGGAGCTGTTTTTT. As protein: CASRSTGELFF.

The chain uses TRBV9 and TRBJ2-3; weak D call: TRBD2 (6 bases). Germline V gene data show CDR1 as SGDLS and CDR2 as YYNGEE. The length of the CDR3 is 16 residues. V was pared by 0 bases and J by 5 bases, with 16 bases between. As DNA, the CDR3 is TGTGCCAGCAGCGTAGATGGCCGGGACTCGAGAGATACGCAGTATTTT. Translated: CASSVDGRDSRDTQYF.

This sequence joins TRBV15 and TRBJ2-6; D not resolved. The ends were cut back, 6 bases at V and 2 bases at J, with 5 bases in the middle. The CDR3 loop spans 13 amino acids. Germline assignment: CDR1 LNHNV and CDR2 YYDKDF (reference sequence). The chain's CDR3 is CATSFAGANVLTF. Written as DNA, the CDR3 is TGTGCCACCAGTTTTGCTGGGGCCAACGTCCTGACTTTC.

This chain uses TRBV6-6 with TRBJ2-1, with D possibly being TRBD1 (5 bases). CDR1 is MNHNY, CDR2 SVGAGI, per germline (reference sequence). V lost 2 bases, J lost 2 bases, and 10 bases lay in between. This CDR3 region has 15 residues. The CDR3 protein is CASSYLDSTYNEQFF. CDR3 DNA sequence: TGTGCCAGCAGTTACCTCGACAGTACCTACAATGAGCAGTTCTTC.

V usage is TRBV6-5 and J usage is TRBJ2-5; D gene uncertain. The germline gives CDR1 MNHEY, CDR2 SVGAGI. V lost 6 bases and J 1 base, leaving 12 bases between the germline ends. The CDR3 spans 14 residues. The CDR3 DNA sequence: TGTGCCAGCAGCGCTAGACCAACCCAAGAGACCCAGTACTTC. It encodes CASSARPTQETQYF.

The chain recombines TRBV4-2 with TRBJ1-5; D not certain. CDR3 size: 13 residues. The ends were cut back, 4 bases at V and 8 bases at J, with 12 bases in the middle. Germline CDR1 is LGHNA and CDR2 is YNFKEQ. CDR3: CASSPHVREPQHF. For the CDR3, the DNA is TGTGCCAGCAGCCCCCATGTCCGCGAGCCCCAGCATTTT.

V gene TRBV7-2 combines with J gene TRBJ1-4; tentative D call: TRBD1 (5 bases). V was trimmed by 6 bases and J by 5 bases, leaving 13 bases between them. This CDR3 has 14 residues. Germline values: CDR1 SGHTA, CDR2 FQGNSA. CDR3 coding DNA: TGTGCCAGCAGTTTGGGACTGACGAATGAAAAACTGTTTTTT. It encodes CASSLGLTNEKLFF.

The chain uses TRBV7-2 and TRBJ1-2, with a tentative D call TRBD1 (5 bases). This CDR3 is built from 15 residues. Per germline, CDR1 SGHTA and CDR2 FQGNSA. V lost 6 bases and J 8 bases, leaving 22 bases between the germline ends. Written as DNA, the CDR3 is TGTGCCAGCAGTATAAACCGGGACGGAGGAAGGGGCTACACCTTC. Encoded protein: CASSINRDGGRGYTF.

The chain combines TRBV19 with TRBJ2-6, with TRBD2 matching 7 bases. After removal of 7 bases from V and 0 bases from J, the junction contained 9 bases not matched to a gene. Germline V gene data show CDR1 as LNHDA and CDR2 as SQIVND (reference sequence). The CDR3 consists of 17 residues. Here the CDR3 reads CASTSHGGSSGANVLTF. CDR3 DNA: TGTGCCAGTACCTCCCACGGGGGGAGCTCTGGGGCCAACGTCCTGACTTTC.

The chain is built from TRBV2 and TRBJ1-2; D gene unclear. V was cut by 7 bases and J by 0 bases, with 6 bases left in between. Germline-derived CDR1 and CDR2 are SNHLY and FYNNEI. This CDR3 spans 12 amino acids. In DNA form, the CDR3 reads TGTGCCAGCACCAGAGCTAACTATGGCTACACCTTC. The encoded protein is CASTRANYGYTF.

This rearrangement joins TRBV18 to TRBJ2-7, with TRBD1 matching 8 bases. The CDR3 contains 15 residues. From germline, CDR1 is KGHSH and CDR2 LQKENI. V lost 4 bases to trimming and J lost 2 bases; unmatched junction nucleotides: 7. The CDR3 loop is CASSRTGTGAYEQYF. The CDR3, as DNA: TGTGCCAGCTCACGCACCGGGACAGGAGCCTACGAGCAGTACTTC.